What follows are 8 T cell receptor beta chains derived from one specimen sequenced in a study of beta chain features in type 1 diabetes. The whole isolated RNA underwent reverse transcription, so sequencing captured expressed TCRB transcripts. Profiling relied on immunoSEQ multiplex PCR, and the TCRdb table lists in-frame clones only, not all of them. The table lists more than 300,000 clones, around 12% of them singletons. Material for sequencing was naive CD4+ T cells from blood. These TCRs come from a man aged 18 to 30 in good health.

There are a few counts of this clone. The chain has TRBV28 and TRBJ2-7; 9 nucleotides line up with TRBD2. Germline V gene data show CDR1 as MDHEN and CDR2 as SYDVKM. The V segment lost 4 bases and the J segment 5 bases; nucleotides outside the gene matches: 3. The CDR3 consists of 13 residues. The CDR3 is CASSYGTSNEQYF. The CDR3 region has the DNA TGTGCCAGCAGTTATGGGACTAGCAACGAGCAGTACTTC.

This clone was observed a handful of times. The CDR3 DNA reads TGTGCCAGCAGCTCATCAGGAACCTCTGGAAACACCATATATTTT. It is translated as CASSSSGTSGNTIYF. The rearrangement links TRBV7-2 to TRBJ1-3; D call uncertain. The CDR3 covers 15 residues. Per germline, CDR1 SGHTA and CDR2 FQGNSA. Trimming removed 4 bases from V and 0 bases from J, with 10 bases in between. Full variable domain (outside the CDR3, taken from reference TRBV7-2 and TRBJ1-3): GAGVSQSPSNKVTEKGKDVELRCDPISGHTALYWYRQSLGQGLEFLIYFQGNSAPDKSGLPSDRFSAERTGGSVSTLTIQRTQQEDSAVYLCASSSSGTSGNTIYFGEGSWLTVV.

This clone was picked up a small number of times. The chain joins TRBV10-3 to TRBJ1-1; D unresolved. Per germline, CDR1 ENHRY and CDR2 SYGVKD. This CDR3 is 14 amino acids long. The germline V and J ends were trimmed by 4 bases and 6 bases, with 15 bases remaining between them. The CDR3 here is CAISVRESRAEAFF. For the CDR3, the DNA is TGTGCCATCAGTGTGCGGGAAAGTAGGGCTGAAGCTTTCTTT.

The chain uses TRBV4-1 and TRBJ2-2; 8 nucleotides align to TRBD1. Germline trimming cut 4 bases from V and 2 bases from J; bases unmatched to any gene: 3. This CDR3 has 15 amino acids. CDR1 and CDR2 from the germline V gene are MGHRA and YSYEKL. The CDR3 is CASSLGTGNTGELFF. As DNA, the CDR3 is TGCGCCAGCAGCCTAGGGACAGGAAACACCGGGGAGCTGTTTTTT.

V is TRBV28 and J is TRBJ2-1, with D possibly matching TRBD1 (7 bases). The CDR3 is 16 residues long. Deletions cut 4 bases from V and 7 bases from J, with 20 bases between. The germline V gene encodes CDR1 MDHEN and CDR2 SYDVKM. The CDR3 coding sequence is TGTGCCAGCAGTTCGAGGACAGGAGGGTTTAGGAATGAGCAGTTCTTC. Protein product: CASSSRTGGFRNEQFF.

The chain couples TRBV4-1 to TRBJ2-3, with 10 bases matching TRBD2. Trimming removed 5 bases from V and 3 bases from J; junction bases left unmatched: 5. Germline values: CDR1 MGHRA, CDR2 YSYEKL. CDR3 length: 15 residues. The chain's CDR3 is CASSYPSGRTDTQYF. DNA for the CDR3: TGCGCCAGCAGCTACCCTAGCGGGAGAACAGATACGCAGTATTTT.

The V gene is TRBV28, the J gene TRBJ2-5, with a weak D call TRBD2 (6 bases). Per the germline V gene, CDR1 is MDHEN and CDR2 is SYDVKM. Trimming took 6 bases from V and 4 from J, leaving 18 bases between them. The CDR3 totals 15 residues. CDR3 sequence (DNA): TGTGCCAGCAGCCCCCGTCTGGCGGGACGAGAGACCCAGTACTTC. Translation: CASSPRLAGRETQYF.

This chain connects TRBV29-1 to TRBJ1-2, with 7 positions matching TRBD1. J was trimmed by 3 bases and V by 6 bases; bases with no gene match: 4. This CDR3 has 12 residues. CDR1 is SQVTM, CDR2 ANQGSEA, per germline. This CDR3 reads CSVTGDDYGYTF. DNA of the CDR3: TGCAGCGTCACAGGGGACGACTATGGCTACACCTTC.